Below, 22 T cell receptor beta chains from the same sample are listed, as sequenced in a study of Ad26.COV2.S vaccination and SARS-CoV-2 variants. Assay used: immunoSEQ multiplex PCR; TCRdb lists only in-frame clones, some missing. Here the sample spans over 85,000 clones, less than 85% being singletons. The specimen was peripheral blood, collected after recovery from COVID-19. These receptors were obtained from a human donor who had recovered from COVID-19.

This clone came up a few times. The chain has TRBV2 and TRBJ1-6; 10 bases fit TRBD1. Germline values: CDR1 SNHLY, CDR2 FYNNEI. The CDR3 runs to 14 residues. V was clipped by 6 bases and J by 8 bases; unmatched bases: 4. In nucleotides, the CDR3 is TGTGCCAGCAGGAGGGACAGGGGTGATTCACCCCTCCACTTT. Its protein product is CASRRDRGDSPLHF.

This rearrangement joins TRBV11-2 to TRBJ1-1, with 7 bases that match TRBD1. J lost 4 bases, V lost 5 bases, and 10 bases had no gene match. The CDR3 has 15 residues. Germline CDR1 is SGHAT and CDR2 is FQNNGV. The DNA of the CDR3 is TGTGCCAGCAGCGCTACAGGGGCGAGGGGCACTGAAGCTTTCTTT. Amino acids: CASSATGARGTEAFF.

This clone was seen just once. CDR3 region: CASSPDRGYEQYF. CDR3 sequence (DNA): TGTGCCAGCAGCCCTGACAGGGGCTACGAGCAGTACTTC. The J gene is TRBJ2-7, the V gene TRBV28, with 8 bases aligning to TRBD1. CDR3 length equals 13 residues. Trimming at V came to 6 bases and at J to 3 bases, leaving 4 bases not matched to a gene. CDR1 MDHEN and CDR2 SYDVKM come from the germline V gene.

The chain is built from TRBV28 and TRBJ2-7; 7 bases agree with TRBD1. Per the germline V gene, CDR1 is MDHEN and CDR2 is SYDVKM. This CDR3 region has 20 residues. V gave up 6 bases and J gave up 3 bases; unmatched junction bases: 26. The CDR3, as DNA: TGTGCCAGCAGCTCCGTATCTGTCCGGGACAGTCTTCCTGCCCTCTACGAGCAGTACTTC. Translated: CASSSVSVRDSLPALYEQYF.

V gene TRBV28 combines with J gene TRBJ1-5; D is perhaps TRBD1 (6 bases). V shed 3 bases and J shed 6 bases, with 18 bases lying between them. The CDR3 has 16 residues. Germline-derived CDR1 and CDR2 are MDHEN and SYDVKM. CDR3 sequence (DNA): TGTGCCAGCAGTTTCCTTCGAGGGGGAGGGAGTCAGCCCCAGCATTTT. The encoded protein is CASSFLRGGGSQPQHF.

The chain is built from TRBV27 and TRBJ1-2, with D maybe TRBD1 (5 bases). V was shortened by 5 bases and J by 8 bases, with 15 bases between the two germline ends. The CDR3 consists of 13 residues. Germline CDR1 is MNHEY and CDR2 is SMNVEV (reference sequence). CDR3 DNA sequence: TGTGCCAGCAGTACCGGGACCCGAGGGGGCTACACCTTC. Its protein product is CASSTGTRGGYTF.

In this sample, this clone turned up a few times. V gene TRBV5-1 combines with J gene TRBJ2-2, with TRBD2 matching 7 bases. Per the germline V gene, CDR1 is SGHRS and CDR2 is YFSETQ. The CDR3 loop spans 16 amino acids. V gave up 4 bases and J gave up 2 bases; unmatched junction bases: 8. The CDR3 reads CASSPWASGNTGELFF. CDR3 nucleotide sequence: TGCGCCAGCAGCCCGTGGGCTAGCGGAAACACCGGGGAGCTGTTTTTT.

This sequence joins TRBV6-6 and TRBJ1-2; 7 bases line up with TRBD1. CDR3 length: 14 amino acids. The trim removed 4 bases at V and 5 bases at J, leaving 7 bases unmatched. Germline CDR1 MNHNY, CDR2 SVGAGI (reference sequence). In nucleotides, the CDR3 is TGTGCCAGCAGTTTGGACAGGACGGCTTATGGCTACACCTTC. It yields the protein CASSLDRTAYGYTF.

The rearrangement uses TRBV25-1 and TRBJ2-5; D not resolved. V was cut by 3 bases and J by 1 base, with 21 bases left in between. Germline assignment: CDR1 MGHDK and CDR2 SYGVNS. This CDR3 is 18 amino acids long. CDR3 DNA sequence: TGTGCCAGCAGTGAGATCGTATCGAATCCTGGATTCCAAGAGACCCAGTACTTC. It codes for CASSEIVSNPGFQETQYF.

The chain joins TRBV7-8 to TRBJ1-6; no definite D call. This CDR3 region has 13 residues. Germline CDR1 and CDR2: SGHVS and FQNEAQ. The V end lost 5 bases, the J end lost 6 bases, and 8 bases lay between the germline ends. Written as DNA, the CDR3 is TGTGCCAGCAGCCACTCGGGTAATTCACCCCTCCACTTT. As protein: CASSHSGNSPLHF.

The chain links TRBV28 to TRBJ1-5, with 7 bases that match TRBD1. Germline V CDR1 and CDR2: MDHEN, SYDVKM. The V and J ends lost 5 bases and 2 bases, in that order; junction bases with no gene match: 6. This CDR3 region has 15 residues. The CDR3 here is CASSPVGQGNQPQHF. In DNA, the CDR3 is TGTGCCAGCAGTCCCGTCGGACAGGGCAATCAGCCCCAGCATTTT.

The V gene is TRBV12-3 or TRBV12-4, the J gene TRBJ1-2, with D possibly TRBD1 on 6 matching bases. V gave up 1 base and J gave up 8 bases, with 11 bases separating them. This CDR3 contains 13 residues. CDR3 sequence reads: CASSLGTAWGYTF. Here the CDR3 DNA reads TGTGCCAGCAGTTTAGGGACAGCTTGGGGCTACACCTTC.

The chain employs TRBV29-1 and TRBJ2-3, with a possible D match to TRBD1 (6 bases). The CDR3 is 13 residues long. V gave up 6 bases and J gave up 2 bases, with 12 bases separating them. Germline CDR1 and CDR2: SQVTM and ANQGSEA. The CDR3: CSVTGKYTDTQYF. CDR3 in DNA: TGCAGCGTAACAGGGAAATACACAGATACGCAGTATTTT.

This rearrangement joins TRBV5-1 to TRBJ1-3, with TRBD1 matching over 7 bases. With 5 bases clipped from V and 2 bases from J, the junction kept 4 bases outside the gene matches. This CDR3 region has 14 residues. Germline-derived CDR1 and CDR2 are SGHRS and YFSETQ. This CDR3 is CASRPDRAGNTIYF. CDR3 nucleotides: TGCGCCAGCAGGCCAGACAGGGCTGGAAACACCATATATTTT.

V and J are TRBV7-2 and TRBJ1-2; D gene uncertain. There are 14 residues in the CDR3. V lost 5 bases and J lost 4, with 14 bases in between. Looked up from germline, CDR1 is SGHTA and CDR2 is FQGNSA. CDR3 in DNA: TGTGCCAGCAGCAATATTTGGCGGGGCTATGGCTACACCTTC. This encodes CASSNIWRGYGYTF.

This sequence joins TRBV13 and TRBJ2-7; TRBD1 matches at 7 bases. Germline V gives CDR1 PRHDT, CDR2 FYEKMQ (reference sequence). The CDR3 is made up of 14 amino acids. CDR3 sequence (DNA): TGTGCATCCGAGGAACAGGGGACCTCCTACGAGCAGTACTTC. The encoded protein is CASEEQGTSYEQYF.

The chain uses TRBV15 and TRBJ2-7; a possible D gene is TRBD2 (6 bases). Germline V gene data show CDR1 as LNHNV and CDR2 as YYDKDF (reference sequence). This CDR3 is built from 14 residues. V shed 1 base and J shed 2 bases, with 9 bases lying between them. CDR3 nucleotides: TGTGCCACCAGCAGAGGACTAGGGGCCTACGAGCAGTACTTC. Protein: CATSRGLGAYEQYF.

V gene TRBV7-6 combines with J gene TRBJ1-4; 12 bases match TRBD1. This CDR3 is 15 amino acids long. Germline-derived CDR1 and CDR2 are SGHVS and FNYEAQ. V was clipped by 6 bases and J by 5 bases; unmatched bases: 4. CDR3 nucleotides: TGTGCCAGCAGTGGGACAGGGGGCTGGAATGAAAAACTGTTTTTT. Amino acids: CASSGTGGWNEKLFF.

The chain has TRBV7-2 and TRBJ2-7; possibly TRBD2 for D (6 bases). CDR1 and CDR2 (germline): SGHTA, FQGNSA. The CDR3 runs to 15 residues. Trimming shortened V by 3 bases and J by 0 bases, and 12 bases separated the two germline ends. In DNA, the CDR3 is TGTGCCAGCAGCTTCAGACTAGAGGCCTCCTACGAGCAGTACTTC. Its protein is CASSFRLEASYEQYF.

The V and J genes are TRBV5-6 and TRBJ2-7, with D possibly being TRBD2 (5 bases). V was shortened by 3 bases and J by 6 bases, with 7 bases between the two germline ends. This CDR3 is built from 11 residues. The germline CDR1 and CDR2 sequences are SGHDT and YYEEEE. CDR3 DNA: TGTGCCAGCAGCTGGGGAGCCGAGCAGTACTTC. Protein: CASSWGAEQYF.

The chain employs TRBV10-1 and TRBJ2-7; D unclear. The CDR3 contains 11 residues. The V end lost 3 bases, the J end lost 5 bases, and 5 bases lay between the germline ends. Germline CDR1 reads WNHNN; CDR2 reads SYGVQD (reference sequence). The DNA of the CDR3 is TGCGCCAGCAGTGACTTACACGAGCAGTACTTC. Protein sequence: CASSDLHEQYF.

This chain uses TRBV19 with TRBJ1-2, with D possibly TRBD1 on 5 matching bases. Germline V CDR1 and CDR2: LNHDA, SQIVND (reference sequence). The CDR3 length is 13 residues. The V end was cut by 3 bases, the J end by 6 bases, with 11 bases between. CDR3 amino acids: CASSIAPRDGYTF. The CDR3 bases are TGTGCCAGTAGTATCGCCCCCAGGGATGGCTACACCTTC.